Listed below are T cell receptor beta chains from one sample, sequenced in a study of cytomegalovirus exposure and HLA in healthy donors. Generated by immunoSEQ multiplex PCR, the TCRdb table keeps only in-frame clones and is missing some. The data show some 200,000 clones, approximately 80% seen once. The specimen sequenced was PBMCs. The receptor set was obtained from a boy aged 2 to 9 in good health and CMV-seronegative. The CDR3 runs from the conserved cysteine through the conserved F or W. Fields, in order: CDR3 length, D gene, J gene, V gene, CDR3 protein, CDR3 DNA. D genes are given only for firm matches.

>16|TRBD2|TRBJ2-1|TRBV5-4
CASSLGLAGGRDEQFF
TGTGCCAGCAGCTTGGGACTAGCGGGAGGGCGCGATGAGCAGTTCTTC
>15|TRBD1|TRBJ1-2|TRBV19
CASSIDQGQVYGYTF
TGTGCCAGTAGTATAGACCAGGGACAGGTCTATGGCTACACCTTC
>13|TRBD1|TRBJ1-5|TRBV28
CAIHRGGNQPQHF
TGTGCCATCCACAGGGGTGGTAATCAGCCCCAGCATTTT
>14|-|TRBJ1-1|TRBV7-9
CASSPPGGNTEAFF
TGTGCCAGCAGCCCCCCCGGGGGGAACACTGAAGCTTTCTTT
>11|-|TRBJ2-5|TRBV20-1
CSAQRETRPYF
TGCAGTGCCCAAAGGGAGACCCGCCCGTACTTC
>17|TRBD1|TRBJ1-2|TRBV18
CASSPNFPGQGNYGYTF
TGTGCCAGCTCACCGAACTTCCCGGGACAGGGAAACTATGGCTACACCTTC
>15|-|TRBJ2-2|TRBV30
CAWSKQGIEAGELFF
TGTGCCTGGAGTAAACAGGGAATTGAAGCCGGGGAGCTGTTTTTT
>15|TRBD1|TRBJ1-2|TRBV6-5
CASSPARQGNYGYTF
TGTGCCAGCAGCCCTGCCCGACAGGGTAACTATGGCTACACCTTC
>16|TRBD1|TRBJ1-1|TRBV2
CASSETSGQVNTEAFF
TGTGCCAGCAGTGAAACCTCGGGACAGGTGAACACTGAAGCTTTCTTT
>16|TRBD2|TRBJ2-5|TRBV5-4
CASSLPPSGGQETQYF
TGTGCCAGCAGCTTGCCCCCAAGCGGGGGCCAAGAGACCCAGTACTTC